The clone carrying this T cell receptor beta chain has just a few counts. Its specificity is unknown. Per germline, CDR1 MNHEY and CDR2 SVGEGT. With 7 bases removed from V and 1 base from J, the gap between germline ends came to 13 bases. This CDR3 has 14 residues. This record comes from a study of T-cell memory formation after mild COVID-19. As for the study in general: Largely donor-specific sequence clusters came from a couple of donors. Whole-study results and caveats: Pre-infection memory carried some responding clones, suggesting that cross-reactive memory joined.

Using constant-segment primers, 5'RACE produced TCR alpha and TCR beta cDNA libraries carrying sample barcodes and UMIs. TCRdb processed the 5' RACE reads anew with MiXCR; each CDR3 protein has one entry. The sample lists hundreds of thousands of distinct CDR3 sequences; over 15% were seen once. The sample consisted of PBMCs or a T cell subset sorted from them (not recorded which). This TCR derives from an adult woman who had mild COVID-19 (a few samples of this study predate the infection). Cell type and time point are not known. The chain has TRBV6-2 or TRBV6-3 and TRBJ1-1, with D maybe TRBD1 (6 bases). The CDR3 DNA follows: TGTGCCAGCAAAGTACAGGGAGGGAACACTGAAGCTTTCTTT. Translation gives CASKVQGGNTEAFF.